A single sample is the source of the 16 T cell receptor beta chains below, sequenced in a study of OX40 agonist ivuxolimab in advanced cancers. Clones were sequenced by immunoSEQ multiplex PCR, and TCRdb holds only the in-frame ones, with some missing. The sample shows almost 85,000 clones, approximately 95% of them seen only once. The source was CD4+ or CD8+ T cells sorted from blood, collected in a trial of the OX40 agonist ivuxolimab. These receptor sequences come from an adult with an advanced solid tumor such as melanoma, head and neck, liver or kidney cancer.

The chain uses TRBV19 and TRBJ1-1; D is unclear. Germline V gives CDR1 LNHDA, CDR2 SQIVND (reference sequence). The V end was cut by 4 bases, the J end by 1 base, with 7 bases between. There are 13 residues in the CDR3. The CDR3 region has the DNA TGTGCCAGTAGTACTGCGGAGAACACTGAAGCTTTCTTT. Protein: CASSTAENTEAFF. The entire variable domain, with the rest obtained from reference TRBV19 and TRBJ1-1, is as follows: DGGITQSPKYLFRKEGQNVTLSCEQNLNHDAMYWYRQDPGQGLRLIYYSQIVNDFQKGDIAEGYSVSREKKESFPLTVTSAQKNPTAFYLCASSTAENTEAFFGQGTRLTVV.

CDR3 sequence: CASSFSGRGTDTQYF. For the CDR3, the DNA is TGCGCCAGCAGCTTTAGCGGGAGGGGCACAGATACGCAGTATTTT. V gene TRBV5-1 combines with J gene TRBJ2-3, with TRBD2 identical over 11 bases. The germline CDR1 and CDR2 sequences are SGHRS and YFSETQ. V lost 2 bases and J lost 1; bases outside the gene matches: 0. The CDR3 is 15 residues long.

The CDR3 coding sequence is TGTGCCAGTAGTCCCGCCCAGATAAACTACGAGCAGTACTTC. It yields the protein CASSPAQINYEQYF. The chain carries TRBV19 and TRBJ2-7, with D hard to call. The V gene lost 5 bases and the J gene lost 3 bases, with 14 bases spanning the gap. This CDR3 comprises 14 residues. CDR1 LNHDA and CDR2 SQIVND come from the germline V gene (reference sequence).

CDR3: CASSSPGIPYGYTF. The CDR3 DNA reads TGTGCCAGCAGTTCCCCCGGGATCCCTTATGGCTACACCTTC. The chain carries TRBV6-5 and TRBJ1-2; D is undetermined. The germline gives CDR1 MNHEY, CDR2 SVGAGI. The CDR3 has 14 amino acids. V was pared by 4 bases and J by 5 bases, with 14 bases between.

The V call is TRBV9, the J call TRBJ2-5; weak D call: TRBD2 (6 bases). The V gene's germline CDR1 is SGDLS and CDR2 YYNGEE. The V and J ends lost 3 bases and 1 base respectively, with 10 bases between them. CDR3 size: 14 residues. The CDR3 DNA sequence: TGTGCCAGCAGCGGGGGAGGACCCCAAGAGACCCAGTACTTC. Its protein product is CASSGGGPQETQYF.

This clone showed up many times. V gene TRBV9 combines with J gene TRBJ2-2; D not certain. The germline CDR1 and CDR2 sequences are SGDLS and YYNGEE. V dropped 2 bases and J dropped 3 bases, with 14 bases sitting between them. The CDR3 sequence is 16 residues long. This CDR3 reads CASSVSSSIHTGELFF. The CDR3 DNA sequence: TGTGCCAGCAGCGTTTCGTCCAGCATCCACACCGGGGAGCTGTTTTTT.

The J gene is TRBJ2-5, the V gene TRBV11-2; D is unclear. The CDR3 sequence is 13 residues long. From germline, CDR1 is SGHAT and CDR2 FQNNGV. Trimming removed 5 bases from V and 4 bases from J, with 11 bases in between. The CDR3 coding sequence is TGTGCCAGCAGCCCAGGATGGGGAGAGACCCAGTACTTC. This encodes CASSPGWGETQYF.

The chain combines TRBV5-6 with TRBJ2-7; the D gene is possibly TRBD2 (6 bases). Germline V gene lookup returns CDR1 SGHDT and CDR2 YYEEEE. CDR3 length equals 16 residues. Trimming removed 0 bases at V and 2 bases at J, with 15 bases between. CDR3 bases: TGTGCCAGCAGCTTGGGCGCGCGGGGTACTGCCTACGAGCAGTACTTC. Translating gives CASSLGARGTAYEQYF. Based on the CDR3 plus reference TRBV5-6 and TRBJ2-7, the full variable domain is DAGVTQSPTHLIKTRGQQVTLRCSPKSGHDTVSWYQQALGQGPQFIFQYYEEEERQRGNFPDRFSGHQFPNYSSELNVNALLLGDSALYLCASSLGARGTAYEQYFGPGTRLTVT.

The rearrangement links TRBV5-1 to TRBJ2-7, with D possibly being TRBD1 (7 bases). Deletions cut 3 bases from V and 3 bases from J, with 10 bases between. CDR1 SGHRS and CDR2 YFSETQ come from the germline V gene. This CDR3 comprises 13 residues. The DNA of the CDR3 is TGCGCCAGCAGCTGGGGGGACAGCTACGAGCAGTACTTC. Protein sequence: CASSWGDSYEQYF.

The genes are TRBV11-2 and TRBJ2-7; D tentatively fits TRBD1 or TRBD2 (5 bases each). Germline lookup yields CDR1 SGHAT and CDR2 FQNNGV. The CDR3 covers 11 residues. Trimming shortened V by 5 bases and J by 4 bases, and 6 bases separated the two germline ends. The CDR3 DNA is TGTGCCAGCAGCGAGGGGTACGAGCAGTACTTC. It yields the protein CASSEGYEQYF.

V and J are TRBV29-1 and TRBJ1-1, with 10 positions matching TRBD1. The CDR3 spans 13 residues. The trim removed 7 bases at V and 6 bases at J, leaving 8 bases unmatched. Germline loops: CDR1 SQVTM, CDR2 ANQGSEA. CDR3 residues: CSARDRGFPEAFF. CDR3 sequence (DNA): TGCAGCGCCCGGGACAGGGGTTTTCCTGAAGCTTTCTTT. Drawing the rest from reference TRBV29-1 and TRBJ1-1, the complete variable domain is SAVISQKPSRDICQRGTSLTIQCQVDSQVTMMFWYRQQPGQSLTLIATANQGSEATYESGFVIDKFPISRPNLTFSTLTVSNMSPEDSSIYLCSARDRGFPEAFFGQGTRLTVV.

The chain uses TRBV13 and TRBJ2-1, with 10 nucleotides matching TRBD2. The CDR3 consists of 16 residues. V shed 6 bases and J 3 bases; nucleotides not matched to a gene: 8. The germline CDR1 and CDR2 sequences are PRHDT and FYEKMQ (reference sequence). CDR3 region: CASRDTGTSDYNEQFF. In DNA form, the CDR3 reads TGTGCCAGCAGAGATACCGGGACTAGCGACTACAATGAGCAGTTCTTC.

This chain joins TRBV6-5 and TRBJ1-2; 8 nucleotides line up with TRBD1. Germline V CDR1 and CDR2: MNHEY, SVGAGI. Germline trimming cut 1 base from V and 5 bases from J; bases unmatched to any gene: 3. There are 14 residues in the CDR3. The CDR3 region has the DNA TGTGCCAGCAGTTACTTAACAGGGGGGTATGGCTACACCTTC. Translated: CASSYLTGGYGYTF.

The rearrangement joins TRBV7-9 to TRBJ1-1; D is unresolved. CDR3 size: 13 residues. Germline V lookup: CDR1 SEHNR, CDR2 FQNEAQ (reference sequence). Trimming pared 5 bases from V and 0 bases from J, leaving 7 bases between. The CDR3 loop reads CASSPGLNTEAFF. Written as DNA, the CDR3 is TGTGCCAGCAGCCCCGGGTTGAACACTGAAGCTTTCTTT.

The V call is TRBV2, the J call TRBJ1-3; no clear D gene. The germline V gene encodes CDR1 SNHLY and CDR2 FYNNEI. V was clipped by 10 bases and J by 5 bases, with 24 bases between them. The CDR3 has 16 amino acids. The CDR3 sequence is CATIDGVTEARNTIYF. The CDR3 bases are TGTGCCACCATCGACGGGGTCACAGAGGCTAGAAACACCATATATTTT.

This clone showed up just once. The chain employs TRBV14 and TRBJ2-1; D is uncertain. V was pared by 1 base and J by 9 bases, with 4 bases between. The CDR3 extends over 11 amino acids. Looked up from germline, CDR1 is SGHDN and CDR2 is FVKESK. The CDR3: CASSQGLEQFF. CDR3 DNA sequence: TGTGCCAGCAGCCAAGGCCTTGAGCAGTTCTTC.